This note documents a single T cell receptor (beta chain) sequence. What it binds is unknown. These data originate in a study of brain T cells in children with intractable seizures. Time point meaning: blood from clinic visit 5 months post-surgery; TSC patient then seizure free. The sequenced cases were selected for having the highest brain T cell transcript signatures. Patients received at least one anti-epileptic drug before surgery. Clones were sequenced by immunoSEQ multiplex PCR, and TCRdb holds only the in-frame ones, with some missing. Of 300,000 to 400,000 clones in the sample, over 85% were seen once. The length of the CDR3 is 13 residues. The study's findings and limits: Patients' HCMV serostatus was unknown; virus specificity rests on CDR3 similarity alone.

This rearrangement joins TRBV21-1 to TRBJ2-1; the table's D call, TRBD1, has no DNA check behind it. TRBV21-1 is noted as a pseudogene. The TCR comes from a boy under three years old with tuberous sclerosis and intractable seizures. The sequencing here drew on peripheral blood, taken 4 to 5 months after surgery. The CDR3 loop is CASSNPTVNEQFF. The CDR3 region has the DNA TGTGCCAGCAGCAATCCTACAGTCAATGAGCAGTTCTTC.